This T cell receptor beta chain is from a study of early stage breast cancer tumors. Study results and limitations: Commonly generated sequences made up most enriched TCRB sequences shared between patients. Tumors had about 2.5-fold higher T cell density and higher clonality than adjacent normal breast tissue. In about 85% of the 16 patients, blood comparison separated tumor from normal breast.

Sequencing used immunoSEQ multiplex PCR; TCRdb keeps in-frame clones, though not all of them. The table has approximately 70,000 clones, 80% seen once. The CDR3 covers 17 residues. CDR1 is GTSNPN, CDR2 SVGIG, per germline (reference sequence). Trimming took 4 bases from V and 1 from J; bases not matched to a gene: 13. This clone was detected only once. Antigen: not known. The sequence was obtained from a person aged 35-55 years with breast cancer. The chain recombines TRBV30 with TRBJ2-1, with 7 positions matching TRBD2. Sequencing was performed on blood. Here the CDR3 DNA reads TGTGCCTGGACTCTGGCGGGGCTAGCGGTATCCTACAATGAGCAGTTCTTC. It is translated as CAWTLAGLAVSYNEQFF.